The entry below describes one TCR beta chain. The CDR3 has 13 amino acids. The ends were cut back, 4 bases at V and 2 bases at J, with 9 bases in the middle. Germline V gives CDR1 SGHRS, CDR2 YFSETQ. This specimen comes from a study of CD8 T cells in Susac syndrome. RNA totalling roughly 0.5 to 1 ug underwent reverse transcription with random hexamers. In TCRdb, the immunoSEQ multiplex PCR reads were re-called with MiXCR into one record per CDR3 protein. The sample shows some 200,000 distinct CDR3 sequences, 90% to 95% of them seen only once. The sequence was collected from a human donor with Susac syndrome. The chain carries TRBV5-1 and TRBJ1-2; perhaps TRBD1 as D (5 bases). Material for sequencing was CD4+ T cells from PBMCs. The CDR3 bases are TGCGCCAGCAGCGCAAACAGGAACTATGGCTACACCTTC. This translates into CASSANRNYGYTF.